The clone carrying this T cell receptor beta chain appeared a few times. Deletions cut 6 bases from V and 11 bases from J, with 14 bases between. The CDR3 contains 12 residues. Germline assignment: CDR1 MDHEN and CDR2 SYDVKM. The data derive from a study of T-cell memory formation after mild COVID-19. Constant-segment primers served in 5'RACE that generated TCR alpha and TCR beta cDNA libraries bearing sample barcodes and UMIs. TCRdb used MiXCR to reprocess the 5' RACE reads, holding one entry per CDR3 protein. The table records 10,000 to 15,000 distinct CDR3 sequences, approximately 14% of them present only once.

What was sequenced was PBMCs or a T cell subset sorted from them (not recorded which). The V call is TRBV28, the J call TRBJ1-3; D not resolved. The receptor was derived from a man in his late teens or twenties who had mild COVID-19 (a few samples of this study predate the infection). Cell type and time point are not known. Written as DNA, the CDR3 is TGTGCCAGCAGCCCTTCGCCAGTTGCCATATATTTT. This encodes CASSPSPVAIYF.